This record covers a single T cell receptor (beta chain). This sample is drawn from a study of blood T cell repertoires in COVID-19. Study in general: Samples came from the United States, Italy and Spain, spanning acute and convalescent COVID-19.

The CDR3 covers 15 residues. Germline values: CDR1 MGHDK, CDR2 SYGVNS. V dropped 6 bases and J dropped 2; count of bases not matched to a gene: 7. Sequenced by immunoSEQ multiplex PCR; TCRdb stores in-frame clones only, minus some. The table has 99,000 or so clones, around 74% seen once; the top ten hold around 19%. The receptor's source is a woman in her 70s with acute or convalescent COVID-19. This rearrangement joins TRBV25-1 to TRBJ2-3, with TRBD2 matching 8 bases. Sequences were obtained from peripheral blood. The CDR3 is CASRYRGGHTDTQYF. Here the CDR3 DNA reads TGTGCCAGCAGATACCGGGGGGGTCACACAGATACGCAGTATTTT.